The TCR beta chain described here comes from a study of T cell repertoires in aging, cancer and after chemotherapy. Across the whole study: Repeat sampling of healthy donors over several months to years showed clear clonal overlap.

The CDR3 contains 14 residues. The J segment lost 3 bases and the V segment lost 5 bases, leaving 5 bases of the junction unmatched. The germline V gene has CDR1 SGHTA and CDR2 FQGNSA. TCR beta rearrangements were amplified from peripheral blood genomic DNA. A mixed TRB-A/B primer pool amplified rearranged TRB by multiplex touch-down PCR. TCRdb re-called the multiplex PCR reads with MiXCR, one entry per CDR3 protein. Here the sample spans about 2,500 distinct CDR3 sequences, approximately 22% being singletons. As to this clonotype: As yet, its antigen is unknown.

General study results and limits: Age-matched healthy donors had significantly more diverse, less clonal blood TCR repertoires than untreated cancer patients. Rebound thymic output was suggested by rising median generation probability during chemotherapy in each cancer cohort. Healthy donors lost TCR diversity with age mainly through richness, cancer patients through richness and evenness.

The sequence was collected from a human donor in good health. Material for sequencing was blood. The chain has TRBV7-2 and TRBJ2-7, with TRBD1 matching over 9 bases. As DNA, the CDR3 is TGTGCCAGCAGCCGGACAGGGGCGAACTACGAGCAGTACTTC. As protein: CASSRTGANYEQYF.